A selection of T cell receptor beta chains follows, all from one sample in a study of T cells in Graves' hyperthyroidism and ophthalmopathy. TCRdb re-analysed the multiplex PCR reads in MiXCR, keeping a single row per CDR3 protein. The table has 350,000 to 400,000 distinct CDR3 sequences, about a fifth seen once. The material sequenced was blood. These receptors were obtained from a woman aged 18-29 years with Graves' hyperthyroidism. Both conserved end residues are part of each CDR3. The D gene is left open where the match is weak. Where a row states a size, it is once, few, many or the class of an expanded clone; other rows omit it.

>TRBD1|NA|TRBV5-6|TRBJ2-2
TGTGCCAGCAGCTTTAAGGGGGCCACGAACACCGGGGAGCTGTTTTTT
CASSFKGATNTGELFF
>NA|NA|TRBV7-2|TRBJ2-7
TGTGCCAGCAGCTTGAGAACGGGAGTCGAGCAGTACTTC
CASSLRTGVEQYF
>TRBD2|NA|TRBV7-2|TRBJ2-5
TGTGCCAGCAGCCAAAGACTAGCGGGGAGGAAGACCCAGTACTTC
CASSQRLAGRKTQYF
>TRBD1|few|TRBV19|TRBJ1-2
TGTGCCAGCGCCGCGACAGGGGGCGACTATGGCTACACCTTC
CASAATGGDYGYTF
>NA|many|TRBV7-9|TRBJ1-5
TGTGCCAGCAGCCACGGACGAGATCGACCCCAGCCCCAGCATTTT
CASSHGRDRPQPQHF
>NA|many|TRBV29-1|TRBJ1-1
TGCAGCGTGCACAGGAACACTGAAGCTTTCTTT
CSVHRNTEAFF
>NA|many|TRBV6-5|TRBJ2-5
TGTGCCAGCATCCGGGCTGGGGGGCCTGGGGAGACCCAGTACTTC
CASIRAGGPGETQYF
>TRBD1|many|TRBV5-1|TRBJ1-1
TGCGCCAGCAGCTTAGAGGGAGGGGGCAAGCGGAACACTGAAGCTTTCTTT
CASSLEGGGKRNTEAFF
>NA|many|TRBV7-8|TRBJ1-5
TGTGCCAGCAGCCCCACCCCCCGACGGGTCCGGGTTCCTCAGCCCCAGCATTTT
CASSPTPRRVRVPQPQHF
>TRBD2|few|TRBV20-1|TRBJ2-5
TGCAGTGCTAGACCCCTAGCGGGGCGGGGGGAGACCCAGTACTTC
CSARPLAGRGETQYF
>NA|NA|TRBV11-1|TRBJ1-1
TGTGCCAGCAGCTTAGCGGGGTCCCCGCGGAACACTGAAGCTTTCTTT
CASSLAGSPRNTEAFF
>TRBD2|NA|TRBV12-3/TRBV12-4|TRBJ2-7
TGTGCCAGTACAATGTGGGAGGGCTACGAGCAGTACTTC
CASTMWEGYEQYF
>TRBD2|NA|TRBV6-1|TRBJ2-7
TGTGCCAGCACCCACGGGGGGAGGGCCTACGAGCAGTACTTC
CASTHGGRAYEQYF
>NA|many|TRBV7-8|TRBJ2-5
TGTGCCAGCAGCCTGCAGGAAACGGGGTGGGTCCTCCAAGAGACCCAGTACTTC
CASSLQETGWVLQETQYF
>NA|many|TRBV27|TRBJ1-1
TGTGCCAGCAGTTTATCGATACAGACGAACACTGAAGCTTTCTTT
CASSLSIQTNTEAFF
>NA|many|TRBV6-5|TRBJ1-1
TGTGCCAGCAGTTACTCGGCTGGGGCTGAAGCTTTCTTT
CASSYSAGAEAFF
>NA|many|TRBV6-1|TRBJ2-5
TGTGCCAGCAGCGACCCCAGGGAGACCCAGTACTTC
CASSDPRETQYF
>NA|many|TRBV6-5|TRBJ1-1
TGTGCCAGCAAACCGGGCGGGGGACAACGTAACACTGAAGCTTTCTTT
CASKPGGGQRNTEAFF
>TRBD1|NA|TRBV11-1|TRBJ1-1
TGTGCCAGCAGATATTACAGGGGAGGGCTGAACACTGAAGCTTTCTTT
CASRYYRGGLNTEAFF
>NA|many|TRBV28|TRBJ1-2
TGTGCCAGCAGTAGACGGAACTATGGCTACACCTTC
CASSRRNYGYTF
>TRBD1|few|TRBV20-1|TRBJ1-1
TGCAGTGCCACACCCGAAGAGACAGGGGGCGTTCGGAGGGCCTTGAACACTGAAGCTTTCTTT
CSATPEETGGVRRALNTEAFF
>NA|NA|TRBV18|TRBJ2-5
TGTGCCAGCTCACAGGGGCGACAGACCCAGTACTTC
CASSQGRQTQYF
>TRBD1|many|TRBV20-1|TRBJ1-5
TGCAGTGCTAAAGACAGGGGGCATCAGCCCCAGCATTTT
CSAKDRGHQPQHF
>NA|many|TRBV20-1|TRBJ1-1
TGCAGTGCGACTCCGACAGTTAACACTGAAGCTTTCTTT
CSATPTVNTEAFF
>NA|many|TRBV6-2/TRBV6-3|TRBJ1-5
TGTGCCAGCAGTTACTCCAGGGTGAATCAGCCCCAGCATTTT
CASSYSRVNQPQHF
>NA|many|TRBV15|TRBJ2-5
TGTGCCACCAGCAGAGGGTTTTCTTACCAAGAGACCCAGTACTTC
CATSRGFSYQETQYF
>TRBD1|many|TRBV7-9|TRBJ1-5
TGTGCCAGCAGTTCCGGGACAGGGGATTATCAGCCCCAGCATTTT
CASSSGTGDYQPQHF
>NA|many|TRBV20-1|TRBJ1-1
TGCAGTGCTAGACAATGGGTTGTGGCTTTCTTT
CSARQWVVAFF
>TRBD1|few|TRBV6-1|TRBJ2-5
TGTGCCAGCAGTGCACAACAGGGGACAGAGACCCAGTACTTC
CASSAQQGTETQYF
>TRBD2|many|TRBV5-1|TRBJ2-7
TGCGCCAGCAGCCCCGCCGGGGGGGGCCCCTACGAGCAGTACTTC
CASSPAGGGPYEQYF
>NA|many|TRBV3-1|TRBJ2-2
TGTGCCAGCAGCCCCAAGAGATGGACCGGGGAGCTGTTTTTT
CASSPKRWTGELFF
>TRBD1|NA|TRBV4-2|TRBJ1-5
TGTGCCAGCAGCCAAGGGGGGACAGGGGTCTATAGCAATCAGCCCCAGCATTTT
CASSQGGTGVYSNQPQHF
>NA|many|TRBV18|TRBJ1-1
TGTGCCAGCTCACCAGCGGGGATTGGCACTGAAGCTTTCTTT
CASSPAGIGTEAFF
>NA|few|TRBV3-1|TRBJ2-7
TGTGCCAGCAGCCAATCCGAATACGAGCAGTACTTC
CASSQSEYEQYF
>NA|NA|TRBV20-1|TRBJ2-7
TGCAGTGCTAGATCCTTTAGTCGCTACGAGCAGTACTTC
CSARSFSRYEQYF
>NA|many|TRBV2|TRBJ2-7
TGTGCCATGGTAGCCGGGACTTTAACCTACGAGCAGTACTTC
CAMVAGTLTYEQYF
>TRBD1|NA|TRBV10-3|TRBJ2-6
TGTGCCATCAGCCCCGGGGTTGCGGACAGGGGTTCTGGGGCCAACGTCCTGACTTTC
CAISPGVADRGSGANVLTF
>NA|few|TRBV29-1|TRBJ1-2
TGCAGCGTTGGGGGCCGCTTTGAGAGCTATGGCTACACCTTC
CSVGGRFESYGYTF
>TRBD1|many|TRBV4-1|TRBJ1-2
TGCGCCAGCAGCCAACCGGGGACAGCCTCTTGGGGCTACACCTTC
CASSQPGTASWGYTF
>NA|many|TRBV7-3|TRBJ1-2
TGTGCCAGCAGCCCCTGGTCAGGGCAGGGCTACACCTTC
CASSPWSGQGYTF
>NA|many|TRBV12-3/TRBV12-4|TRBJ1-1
TGTGCCAGCAGTTTGCAGACTATGAACACTGAAGCTTTCTTT
CASSLQTMNTEAFF
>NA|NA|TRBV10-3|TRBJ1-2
TGTGCCATCTCGAGGACAAACTATGGCTACACCTTC
CAISRTNYGYTF
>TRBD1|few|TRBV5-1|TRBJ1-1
TGCGCCAGCAGCTTGGTGCAGGGGGCTAGCACTGAAGCTTTCTTT
CASSLVQGASTEAFF
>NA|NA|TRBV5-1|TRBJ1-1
TGCGCCAGCAGCTTGGACTCCGACACTGAAGCTTTCTTT
CASSLDSDTEAFF
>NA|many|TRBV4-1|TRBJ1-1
TGCGCCAGCAGCCAGCCCTTCACACAGGCGAACACTGAAGCTTTCTTT
CASSQPFTQANTEAFF
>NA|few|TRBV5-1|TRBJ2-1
TGCGCCAGCAGCCTCGACGGGTCGGACTACAATGAGCAGTTCTTC
CASSLDGSDYNEQFF
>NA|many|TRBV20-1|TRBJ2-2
TGCAGTGCCCCTCCGCAGAACACCGGGGAGCTGTTTTTT
CSAPPQNTGELFF
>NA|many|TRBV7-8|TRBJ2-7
TGTGCCAGCAGCCGGGGACGCCTTCCATCCGAGCAGTACTTC
CASSRGRLPSEQYF
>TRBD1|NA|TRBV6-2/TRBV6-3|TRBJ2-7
TGTGCCAGCAGTGCGACGGGACAGGGATTCTACGAGCAGTACTTC
CASSATGQGFYEQYF
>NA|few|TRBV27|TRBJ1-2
TGTGCCAGCAGTTTAGAGGGGCGCGGCGGGGGCTACACCTTC
CASSLEGRGGGYTF
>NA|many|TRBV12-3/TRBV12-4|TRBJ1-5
TGTGCCAGCAGTTTAGAAAGGGGCCAGCCCCAGCATTTT
CASSLERGQPQHF
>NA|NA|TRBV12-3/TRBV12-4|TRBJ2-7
TGTGCCAGCAGCCCCCCGGCGGTTATCTACGAGCAGTACTTC
CASSPPAVIYEQYF
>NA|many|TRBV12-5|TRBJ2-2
TGTGCTAGTGGTTTGGCCCGAGAGTCGGGGGAGCTGTTTTTT
CASGLARESGELFF
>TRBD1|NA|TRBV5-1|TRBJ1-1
TGCGCCAGCGCCGGGACAGGGGAAACTGAAGCTTTCTTT
CASAGTGETEAFF
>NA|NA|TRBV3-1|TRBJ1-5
TGTGCCAGCAGCCAAGATACGGCCCCGGGTTTTCCCCAGCATTTT
CASSQDTAPGFPQHF
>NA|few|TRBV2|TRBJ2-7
TGTGCCAGCAAAAAGCGGACAGCTGACTCCTACGAGCAGTACTTC
CASKKRTADSYEQYF
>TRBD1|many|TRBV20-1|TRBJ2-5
TGCAGTGCTGGACAGGGGAGTTGGGAGACCCAGTACTTC
CSAGQGSWETQYF
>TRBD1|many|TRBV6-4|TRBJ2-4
TGTGCCAGCAGTGACGGGACAGGGGGCGACATTCAGTACTTC
CASSDGTGGDIQYF
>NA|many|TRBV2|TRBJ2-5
TGTGCCACCAAAAGGGGGTCCCAAGAGACCCAGTACTTC
CATKRGSQETQYF
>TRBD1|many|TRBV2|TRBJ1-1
TGTGCCAGCAGTGCATCGGGACAGGGTAACACTGAAGCTTTCTTT
CASSASGQGNTEAFF